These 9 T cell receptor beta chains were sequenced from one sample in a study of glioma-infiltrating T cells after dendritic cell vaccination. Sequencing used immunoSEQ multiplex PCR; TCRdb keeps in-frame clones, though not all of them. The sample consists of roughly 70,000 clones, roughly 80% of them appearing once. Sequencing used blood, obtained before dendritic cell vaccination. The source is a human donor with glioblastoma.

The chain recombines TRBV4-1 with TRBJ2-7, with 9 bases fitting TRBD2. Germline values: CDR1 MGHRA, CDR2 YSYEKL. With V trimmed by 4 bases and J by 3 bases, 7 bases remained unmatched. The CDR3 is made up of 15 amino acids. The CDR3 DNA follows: TGCGCCAGCAGCCTCTCCCCGACTAGCGGCTACGAGCAGTACGTC. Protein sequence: CASSLSPTSGYEQYV.

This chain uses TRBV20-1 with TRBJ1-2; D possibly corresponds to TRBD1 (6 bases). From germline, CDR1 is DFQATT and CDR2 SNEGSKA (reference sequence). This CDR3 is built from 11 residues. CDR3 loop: CSPGGAGGYTF. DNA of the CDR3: TGCAGCCCGGGGGGGGCTGGCGGCTACACCTTC.

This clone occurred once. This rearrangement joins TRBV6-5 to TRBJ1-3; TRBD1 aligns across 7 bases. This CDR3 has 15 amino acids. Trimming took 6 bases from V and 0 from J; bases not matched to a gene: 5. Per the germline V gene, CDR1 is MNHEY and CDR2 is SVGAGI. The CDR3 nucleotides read TGTGCCAGCAGACAGGGGATTAGCTCTGGAAACACCATATATTTT. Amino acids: CASRQGISSGNTIYF.

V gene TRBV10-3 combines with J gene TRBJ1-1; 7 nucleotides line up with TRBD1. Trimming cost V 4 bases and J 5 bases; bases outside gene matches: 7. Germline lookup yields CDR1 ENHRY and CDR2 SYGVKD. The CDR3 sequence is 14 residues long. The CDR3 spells CAISGQGVGTEAFF. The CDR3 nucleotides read TGTGCCATCAGTGGGCAGGGGGTCGGGACTGAAGCTTTCTTT.

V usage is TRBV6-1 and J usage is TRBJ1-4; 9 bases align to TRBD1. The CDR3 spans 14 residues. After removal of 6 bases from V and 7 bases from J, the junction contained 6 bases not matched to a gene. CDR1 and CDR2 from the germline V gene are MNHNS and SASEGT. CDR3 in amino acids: CASSPQGAFEKLFF. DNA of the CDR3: TGTGCCAGCAGCCCACAGGGGGCATTTGAAAAACTGTTTTTT.

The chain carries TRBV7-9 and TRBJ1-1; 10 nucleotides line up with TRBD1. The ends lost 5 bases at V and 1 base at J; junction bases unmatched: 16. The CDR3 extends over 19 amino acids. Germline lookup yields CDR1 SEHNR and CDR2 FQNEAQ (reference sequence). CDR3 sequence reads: CASSTKPGQGTGRNTEAFF. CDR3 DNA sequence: TGTGCCAGCAGCACCAAACCGGGACAGGGGACCGGGAGGAACACTGAAGCTTTCTTT.

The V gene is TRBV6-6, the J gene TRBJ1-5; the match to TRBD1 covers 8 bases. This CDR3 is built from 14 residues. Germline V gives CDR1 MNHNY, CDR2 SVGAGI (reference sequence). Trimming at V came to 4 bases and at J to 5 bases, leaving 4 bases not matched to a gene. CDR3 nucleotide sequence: TGTGCCAGCAGTTTATCGACAGGGGATCAGCCCCAGCATTTT. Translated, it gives CASSLSTGDQPQHF.

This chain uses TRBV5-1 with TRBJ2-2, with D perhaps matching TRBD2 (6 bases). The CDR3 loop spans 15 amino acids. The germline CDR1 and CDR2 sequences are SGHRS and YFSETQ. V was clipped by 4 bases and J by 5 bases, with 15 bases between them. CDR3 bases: TGCGCCAGCAGCGAAGGATCGGGGAGGACCGGGGAGCTGTTTTTT. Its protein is CASSEGSGRTGELFF.

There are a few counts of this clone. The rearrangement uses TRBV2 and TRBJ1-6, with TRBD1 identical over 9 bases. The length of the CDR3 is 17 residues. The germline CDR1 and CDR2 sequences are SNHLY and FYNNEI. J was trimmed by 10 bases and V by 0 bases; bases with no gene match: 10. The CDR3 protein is CASSEAPGTGSNSPLHF. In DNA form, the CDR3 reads TGTGCCAGCAGTGAAGCACCGGGGACAGGGTCGAACTCACCCCTCCACTTT. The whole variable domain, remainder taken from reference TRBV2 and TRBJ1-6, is EPEVTQTPSHQVTQMGQEVILRCVPISNHLYFYWYRQILGQKVEFLVSFYNNEISEKSEIFDDQFSVERPDGSNFTLKIRSTKLEDSAMYFCASSEAPGTGSNSPLHFGNGTRLTVT.